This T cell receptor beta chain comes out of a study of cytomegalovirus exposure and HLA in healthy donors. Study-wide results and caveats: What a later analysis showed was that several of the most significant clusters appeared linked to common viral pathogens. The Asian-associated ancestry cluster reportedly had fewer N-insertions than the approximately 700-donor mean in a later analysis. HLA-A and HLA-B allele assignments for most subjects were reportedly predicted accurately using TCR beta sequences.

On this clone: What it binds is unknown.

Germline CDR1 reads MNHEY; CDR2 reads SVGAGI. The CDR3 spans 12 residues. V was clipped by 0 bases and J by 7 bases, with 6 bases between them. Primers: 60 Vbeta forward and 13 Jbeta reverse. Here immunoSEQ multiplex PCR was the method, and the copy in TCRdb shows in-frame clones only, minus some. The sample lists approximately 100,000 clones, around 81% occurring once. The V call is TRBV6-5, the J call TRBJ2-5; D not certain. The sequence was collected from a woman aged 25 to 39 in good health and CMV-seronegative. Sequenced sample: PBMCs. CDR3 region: CASSYSRGTQYF. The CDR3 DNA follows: TGTGCCAGCAGTTACTCGAGAGGGACCCAGTACTTC.